Detailed here is one T cell receptor beta chain. This sample is part of a study of cytomegalovirus exposure and HLA in healthy donors. Germline V gene data show CDR1 as LNHNV and CDR2 as YYDKDF (reference sequence). V lost 4 bases to trimming and J lost 6 bases; unmatched junction nucleotides: 14. The CDR3 runs 17 residues. PCR involved 60 Vbeta and 13 Jbeta primers. Method: immunoSEQ multiplex PCR; TCRdb's copy keeps in-frame clones and lacks some. The sample records 180,000 or so clones, roughly four fifths being singletons. This chain links TRBV15 with TRBJ1-5; 8 nucleotides match TRBD1. The sample consisted of PBMCs. This sequence originates from a woman between 25 and 40 years old in good health and CMV-seropositive. The CDR3 DNA reads as TGTGCCACCAGCATTCGTCGGACAGGGAGTTATAGTCAGCCCCAGCATTTT. This codes for CATSIRRTGSYSQPQHF.